Listed below are T cell receptor beta chains from one sample, sequenced in a study of T cell responses to AZD1222 COVID-19 vaccine. Assay: immunoSEQ multiplex PCR; the TCRdb copy retains only in-frame clones and omits some. The sample gives some 130,000 clones, around 90% of which show up once; 1.5% to 2% is in the top ten. The sequenced sample was peripheral blood, obtained on day 0 of AZD1222 vaccination. These receptors were taken from an adult in good health. Both conserved end residues are part of each CDR3. The D gene is left open where the match is weak. Clone size is not always given. Where it is, it says once, few, many or a class for expanded clones.

j_gene | abundance | v_gene | d_gene | CDR3aa | CDR3nt
TRBJ1-1 | NA | TRBV5-1 | NA | CASSFQGLNTEAFF | TGCGCCAGCAGCTTCCAGGGGCTGAACACTGAAGCTTTCTTT
TRBJ1-3 | NA | TRBV29-1 | TRBD1 | CSVVTGGHSGNTIYF | TGCAGCGTTGTGACAGGGGGTCACTCTGGAAACACCATATATTTT
TRBJ2-3 | NA | TRBV7-9 | TRBD2 | CASSAGEDTQYF | TGTGCCAGTTCAGCGGGGGAAGATACGCAGTATTTT
TRBJ2-1 | NA | TRBV5-1 | TRBD2 | CASSLDPSGRASEQFF | TGCGCCAGCAGCTTGGATCCTAGCGGGAGGGCCAGTGAGCAGTTCTTC
TRBJ1-2 | NA | TRBV5-1 | NA | CASSPGRPFYGYTF | TGCGCCAGCAGCCCCGGACGGCCGTTCTATGGCTACACCTTC
TRBJ1-4 | NA | TRBV10-1 | TRBD1 | CASSESWDRENEKLFF | TGCGCCAGCAGTGAGTCGTGGGACAGGGAGAACGAAAAACTGTTTTTT
TRBJ1-2 | NA | TRBV6-1 | NA | CASSETYGYTF | TGTGCCAGCAGTGAAACCTATGGCTACACCTTC
TRBJ2-2 | NA | TRBV4-1 | TRBD1 | CASSQVLGQVTGELFF | TGCGCCAGCAGCCAAGTCCTGGGACAGGTAACCGGGGAGCTGTTTTTT
TRBJ2-7 | NA | TRBV5-1 | NA | CASSLDVQSYEQYF | TGCGCCAGCAGCTTGGATGTACAGTCCTACGAGCAGTACTTC
TRBJ1-1 | NA | TRBV27 | NA | CASIRSGVGNTEAFF | TGTGCCAGCATTAGGTCGGGGGTCGGCAACACTGAAGCTTTCTTT
TRBJ1-1 | NA | TRBV9 | NA | CASSELARLNTEAFF | TGTGCCAGCAGCGAGCTCGCCCGGTTGAACACTGAAGCTTTCTTT
TRBJ2-5 | once | TRBV4-1 | NA | CASSQVTEFETQYF | TGCGCCAGCAGCCAAGTGACCGAGTTTGAGACCCAGTACTTC
TRBJ1-6 | NA | TRBV13 | NA | CASSPGSHSPLHF | TGTGCCAGCAGCCCAGGGTCCCATTCACCCCTCCACTTT